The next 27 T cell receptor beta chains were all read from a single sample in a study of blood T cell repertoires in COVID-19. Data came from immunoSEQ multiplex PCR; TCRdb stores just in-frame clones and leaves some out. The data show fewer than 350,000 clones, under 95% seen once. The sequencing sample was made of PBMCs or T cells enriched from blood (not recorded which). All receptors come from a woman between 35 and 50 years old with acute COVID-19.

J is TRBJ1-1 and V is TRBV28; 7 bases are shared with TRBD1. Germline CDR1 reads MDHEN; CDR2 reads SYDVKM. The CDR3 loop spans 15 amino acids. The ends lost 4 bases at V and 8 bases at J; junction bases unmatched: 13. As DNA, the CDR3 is TGTGCCAGCAGTTCCGGGACAGCCACTATGCGAGAAGCTTTCTTT. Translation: CASSSGTATMREAFF. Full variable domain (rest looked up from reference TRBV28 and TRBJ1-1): DVKVTQSSRYLVKRTGEKVFLECVQDMDHENMFWYRQDPGLGLRLIYFSYDVKMKEKGDIPEGYSVSREKKERFSLILESASTNQTSMYLCASSSGTATMREAFFGQGTRLTVV.

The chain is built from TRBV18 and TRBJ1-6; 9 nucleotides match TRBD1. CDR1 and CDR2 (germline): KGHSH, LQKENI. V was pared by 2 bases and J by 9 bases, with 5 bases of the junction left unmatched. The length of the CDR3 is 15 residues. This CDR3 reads CASSPVTGGTSPLHF. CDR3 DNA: TGTGCCAGCTCACCAGTTACAGGGGGCACTTCACCCCTCCACTTT.

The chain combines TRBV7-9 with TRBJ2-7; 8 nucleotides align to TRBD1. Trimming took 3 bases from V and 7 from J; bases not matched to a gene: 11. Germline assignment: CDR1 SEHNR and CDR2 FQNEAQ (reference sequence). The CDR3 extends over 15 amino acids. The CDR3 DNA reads TGTGCCAGCAGCTTGCCCGGGACAGGCCTTGGTGAGCAGTACTTC. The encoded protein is CASSLPGTGLGEQYF.

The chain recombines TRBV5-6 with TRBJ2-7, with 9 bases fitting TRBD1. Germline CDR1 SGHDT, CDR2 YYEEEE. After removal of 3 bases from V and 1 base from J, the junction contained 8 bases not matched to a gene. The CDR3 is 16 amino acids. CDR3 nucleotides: TGTGCCAGCAGCTCAGAAGGACAGGGGTTATCCTACGAGCAGTACTTC. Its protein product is CASSSEGQGLSYEQYF.

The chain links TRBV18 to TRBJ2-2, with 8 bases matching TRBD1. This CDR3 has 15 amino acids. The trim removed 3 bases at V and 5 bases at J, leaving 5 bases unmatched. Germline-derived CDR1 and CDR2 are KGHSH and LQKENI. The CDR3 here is CASSPPDRATGELFF. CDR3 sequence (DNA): TGTGCCAGCTCACCGCCGGACAGGGCAACCGGGGAGCTGTTTTTT.

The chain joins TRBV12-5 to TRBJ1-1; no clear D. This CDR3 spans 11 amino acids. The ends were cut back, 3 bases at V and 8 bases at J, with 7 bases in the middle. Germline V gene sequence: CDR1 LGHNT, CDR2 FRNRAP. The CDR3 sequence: CASGFPQEAFF. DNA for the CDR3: TGTGCTAGTGGTTTCCCGCAGGAAGCTTTCTTT.

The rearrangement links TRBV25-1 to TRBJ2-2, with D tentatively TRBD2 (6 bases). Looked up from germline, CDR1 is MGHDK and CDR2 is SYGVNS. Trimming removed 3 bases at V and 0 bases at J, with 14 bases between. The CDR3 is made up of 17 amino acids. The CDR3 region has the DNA TGTGCCAGCAGTGAGGCTCCCGGGGGTTCGAACACCGGGGAGCTGTTTTTT. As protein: CASSEAPGGSNTGELFF.

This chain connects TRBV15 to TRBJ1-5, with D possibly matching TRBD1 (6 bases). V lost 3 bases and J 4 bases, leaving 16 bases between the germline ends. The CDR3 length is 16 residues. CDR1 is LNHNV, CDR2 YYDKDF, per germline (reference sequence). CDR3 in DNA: TGTGCCACCAGCAGCCAACAGGGTCTGGGAAATCAGCCCCAGCATTTT. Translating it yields CATSSQQGLGNQPQHF.

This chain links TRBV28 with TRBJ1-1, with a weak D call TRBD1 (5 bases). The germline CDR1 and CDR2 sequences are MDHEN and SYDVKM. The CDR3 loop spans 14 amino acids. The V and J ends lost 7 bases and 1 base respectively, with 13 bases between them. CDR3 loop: CASTGGTKNTEAFF. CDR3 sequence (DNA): TGTGCCAGCACCGGAGGGACGAAGAACACTGAAGCTTTCTTT.

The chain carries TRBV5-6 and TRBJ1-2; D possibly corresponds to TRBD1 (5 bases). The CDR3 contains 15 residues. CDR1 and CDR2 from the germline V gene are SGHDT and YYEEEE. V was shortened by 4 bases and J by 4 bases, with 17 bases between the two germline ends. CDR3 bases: TGTGCCAGCAGCGCAAAAGGGGTTTATGGCTATGGCTACACCTTC. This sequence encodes CASSAKGVYGYGYTF.

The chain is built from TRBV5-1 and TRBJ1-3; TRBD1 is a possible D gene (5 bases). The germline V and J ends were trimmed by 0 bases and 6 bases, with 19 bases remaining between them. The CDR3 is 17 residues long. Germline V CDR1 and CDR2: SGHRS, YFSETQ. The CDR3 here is CASSLAGGVAGLNTIYF. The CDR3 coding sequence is TGCGCCAGCAGCTTGGCCGGGGGGGTCGCCGGTTTAAACACCATATATTTT.

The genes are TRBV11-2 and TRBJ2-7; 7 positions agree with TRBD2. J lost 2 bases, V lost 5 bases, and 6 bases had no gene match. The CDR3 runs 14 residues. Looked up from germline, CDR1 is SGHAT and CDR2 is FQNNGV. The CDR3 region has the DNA TGTGCCAGCAGCCTACTAGCGAGGCCCTACGAGCAGTACTTC. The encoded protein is CASSLLARPYEQYF.

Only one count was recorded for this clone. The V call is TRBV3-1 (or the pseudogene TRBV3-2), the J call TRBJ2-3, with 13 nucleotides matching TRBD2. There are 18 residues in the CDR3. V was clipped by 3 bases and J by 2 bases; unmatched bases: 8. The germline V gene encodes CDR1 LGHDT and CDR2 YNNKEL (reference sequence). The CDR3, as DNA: TGTGCCAGCAGCCACGGACTAGCGGGGGCCCCTGTCACAGATACGCAGTATTTT. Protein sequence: CASSHGLAGAPVTDTQYF.

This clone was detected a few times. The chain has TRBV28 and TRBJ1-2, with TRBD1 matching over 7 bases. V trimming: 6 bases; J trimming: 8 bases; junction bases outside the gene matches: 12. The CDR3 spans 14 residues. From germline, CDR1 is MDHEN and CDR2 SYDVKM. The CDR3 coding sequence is TGTGCCAGCAGCCCCGGACAGGCCCTCTGGGGCTACACCTTC. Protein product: CASSPGQALWGYTF.

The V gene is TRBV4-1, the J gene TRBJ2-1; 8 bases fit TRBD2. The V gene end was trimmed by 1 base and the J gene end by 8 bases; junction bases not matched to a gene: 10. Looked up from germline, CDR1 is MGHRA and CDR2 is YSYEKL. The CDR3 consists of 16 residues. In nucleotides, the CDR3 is TGCGCCAGCAGCCAAGTTCTCAGCGGGGGTATGGATGAGCAGTTCTTC. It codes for CASSQVLSGGMDEQFF.

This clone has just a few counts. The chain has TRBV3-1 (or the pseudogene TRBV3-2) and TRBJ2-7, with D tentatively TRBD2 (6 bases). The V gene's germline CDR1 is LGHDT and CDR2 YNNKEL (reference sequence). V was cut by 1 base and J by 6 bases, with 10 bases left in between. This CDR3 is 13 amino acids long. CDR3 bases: TGTGCCAGCAGCCAAGGCCCGCGGGGCGAGCAGTACTTC. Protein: CASSQGPRGEQYF.

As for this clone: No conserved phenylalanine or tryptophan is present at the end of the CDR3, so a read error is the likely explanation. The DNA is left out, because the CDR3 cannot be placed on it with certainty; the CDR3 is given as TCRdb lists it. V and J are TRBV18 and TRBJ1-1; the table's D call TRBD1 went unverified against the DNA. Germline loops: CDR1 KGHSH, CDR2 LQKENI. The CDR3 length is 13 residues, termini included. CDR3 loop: CASSMDKTLKLFA.

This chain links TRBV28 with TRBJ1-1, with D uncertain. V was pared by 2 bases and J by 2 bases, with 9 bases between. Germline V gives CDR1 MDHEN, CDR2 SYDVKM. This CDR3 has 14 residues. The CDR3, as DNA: TGTGCCAGCAGTTTAGGAGACCGTAACACTGAAGCTTTCTTT. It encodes CASSLGDRNTEAFF. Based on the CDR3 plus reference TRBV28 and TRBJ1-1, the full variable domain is DVKVTQSSRYLVKRTGEKVFLECVQDMDHENMFWYRQDPGLGLRLIYFSYDVKMKEKGDIPEGYSVSREKKERFSLILESASTNQTSMYLCASSLGDRNTEAFFGQGTRLTVV.

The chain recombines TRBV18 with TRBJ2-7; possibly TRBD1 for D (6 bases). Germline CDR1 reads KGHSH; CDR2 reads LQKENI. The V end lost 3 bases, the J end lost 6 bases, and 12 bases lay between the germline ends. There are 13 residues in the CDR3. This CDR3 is CASSPNRAREQYF. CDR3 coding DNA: TGTGCCAGCTCACCCAACAGGGCTCGCGAGCAGTACTTC.

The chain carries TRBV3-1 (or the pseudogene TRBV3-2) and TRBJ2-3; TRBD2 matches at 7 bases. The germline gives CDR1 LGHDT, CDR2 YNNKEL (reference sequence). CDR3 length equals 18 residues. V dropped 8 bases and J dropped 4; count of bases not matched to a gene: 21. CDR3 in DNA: TGTGCCAGCCGGAAGTCCTCACGAGGCGAGCGGGATTCAGATACGCAGTATTTT. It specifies CASRKSSRGERDSDTQYF.

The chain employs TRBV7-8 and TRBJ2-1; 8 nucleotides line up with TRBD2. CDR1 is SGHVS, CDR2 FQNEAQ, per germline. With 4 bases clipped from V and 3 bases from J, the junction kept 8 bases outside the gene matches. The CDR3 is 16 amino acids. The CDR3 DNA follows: TGTGCCAGCAGCTCTGCTAGCGGGCCTTACTACAATGAGCAGTTCTTC. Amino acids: CASSSASGPYYNEQFF.

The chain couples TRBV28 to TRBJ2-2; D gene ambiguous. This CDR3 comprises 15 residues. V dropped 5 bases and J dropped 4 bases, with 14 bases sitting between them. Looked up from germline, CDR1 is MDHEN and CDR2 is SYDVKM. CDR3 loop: CASSPPGRGTGELFF. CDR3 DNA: TGTGCCAGCAGTCCCCCCGGTCGTGGCACCGGGGAGCTGTTTTTT.

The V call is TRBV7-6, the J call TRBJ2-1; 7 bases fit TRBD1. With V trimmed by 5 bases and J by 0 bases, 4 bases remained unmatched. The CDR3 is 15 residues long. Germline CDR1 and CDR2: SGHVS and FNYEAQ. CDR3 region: CASSRDSSSYNEQFF. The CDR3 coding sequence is TGTGCCAGCAGCCGGGACAGTAGCTCCTACAATGAGCAGTTCTTC. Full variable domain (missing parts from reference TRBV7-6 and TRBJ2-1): GAGVSQSPRYKVTKRGQDVALRCDPISGHVSLYWYRQALGQGPEFLTYFNYEAQQDKSGLPNDRFSAERPEGSISTLTIQRTEQRDSAMYRCASSRDSSSYNEQFFGPGTRLTVL.

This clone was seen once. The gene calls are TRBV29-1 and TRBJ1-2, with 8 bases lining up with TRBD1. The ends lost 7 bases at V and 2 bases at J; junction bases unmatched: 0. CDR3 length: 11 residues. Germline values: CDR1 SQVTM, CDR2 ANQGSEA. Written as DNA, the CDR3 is TGCAGCGGACAGGGGAACTATGGCTACACCTTC. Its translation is CSGQGNYGYTF.

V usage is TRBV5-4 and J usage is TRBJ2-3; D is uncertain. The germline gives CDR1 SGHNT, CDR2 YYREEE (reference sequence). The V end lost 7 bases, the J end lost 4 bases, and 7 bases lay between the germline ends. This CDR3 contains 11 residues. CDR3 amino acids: CASPTPDTQYF. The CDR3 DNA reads TGTGCCAGCCCTACCCCAGATACGCAGTATTTT.

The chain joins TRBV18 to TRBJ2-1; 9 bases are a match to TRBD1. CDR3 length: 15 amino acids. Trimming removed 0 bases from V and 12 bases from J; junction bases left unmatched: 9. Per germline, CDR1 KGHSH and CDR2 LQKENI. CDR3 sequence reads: CASSPPSTDRGVQFF. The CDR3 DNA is TGTGCCAGCTCACCACCCAGTACTGACAGGGGGGTGCAGTTCTTC.

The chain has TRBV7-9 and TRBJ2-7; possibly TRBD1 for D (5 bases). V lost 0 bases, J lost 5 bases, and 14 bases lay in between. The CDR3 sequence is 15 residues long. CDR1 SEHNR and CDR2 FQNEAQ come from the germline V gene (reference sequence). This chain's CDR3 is CASSLAGVGAHEQYF. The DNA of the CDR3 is TGTGCCAGCAGCTTAGCAGGAGTAGGGGCCCACGAGCAGTACTTC.